Listed here are 2 T cell receptor beta chains from one sample, sequenced in a study of cytomegalovirus exposure and HLA in healthy donors. 60 Vbeta and 13 Jbeta primers were used in PCR. TCRdb's copy holds only in-frame clones and misses some; the assay was immunoSEQ multiplex PCR. This repertoire comprises 200,000 to 250,000 clones; its ten largest clones make up roughly 0.98%. The sequenced material came from PBMCs. The receptors originated from a woman aged 25-40 years in good health and CMV-seropositive.

This chain connects TRBV14 to TRBJ2-3; 10 bases fit TRBD2. CDR3 length: 20 amino acids. Germline V gene data show CDR1 as SGHDN and CDR2 as FVKESK. V gave up 5 bases and J gave up 1 base; unmatched junction bases: 18. The CDR3 bases are TGTGCCAGCAGCTTCCGGCTAGCGGGAGTCCAGAGGCTTGGCACAGATACGCAGTATTTT. As protein: CASSFRLAGVQRLGTDTQYF.

This chain uses TRBV28 with TRBJ2-2; TRBD2 is a possible D gene (6 bases). V was pared by 4 bases and J by 0 bases, with 24 bases between. CDR3 length equals 20 residues. Germline V gives CDR1 MDHEN, CDR2 SYDVKM. CDR3 coding DNA: TGTGCCAGCAGTTGGACCGCCGGCTGGAGGGCAGCACCGAACACCGGGGAGCTGTTTTTT. As protein: CASSWTAGWRAAPNTGELFF.